This section outlines one T cell receptor beta chain sequence together with its context. This clone has just a few counts. What this receptor recognizes is not known. No per-base quality is available; no much larger clone lies one base away. This sample is part of a study of T cells in localized non-small cell lung cancer (TCRdb year 2020). Background for the entire study: The study examined T cell repertoires in roughly 240 patients with early-stage NSCLC and compared tumors with uninvolved tumor-adjacent lungs. The cohort was made up of 236 treatment-naive NSCLC patients whose localized lung tumors had been resected. NSCLC patients had a mean age of approximately 66 years, and 129 were male and 85 to 110 female.

At diagnosis, tumor, uninvolved tumor-adjacent lung and peripheral blood were collected and then preserved as a mix of FFPE and fresh-frozen material. For TCR repertoire profiling, blood samples were analyzed as peripheral blood mononuclear cells. Study-wide findings and limitations: The highest T cell clonality was observed in uninvolved tumor-adjacent lung, where clonality exceeded that of tumor, suggesting that antigenic responses were more focused in uninvolved tumor-adjacent lung. Longer overall survival was associated with higher blood T cell density, whereas shorter survival was associated with higher adjacent-lung clonality. Because the study design was exploratory, TCR variables were selected using unadjusted p-values without false-discovery rate correction. Because multi-region tumor sequencing was not done, intratumor heterogeneity could not be ruled out. Of the top 100 tumor clones, a median of roughly 57 were detected in paired uninvolved adjacent lung; around 30 were also among that lung's top 100.

The immunoSEQ Assay was used to sequence TCR beta CDR3 regions from DNA. The authors processed their data as follows. T cell density was computed as TCR beta template counts normalized to usable DNA estimated by amplifying housekeeping genes. The preseqR package was used to estimate richness by extrapolating to 400,000 templates for PBMC samples and to 120,000 templates for tissue samples. Clonality was calculated as one minus Pielou's evenness. To identify tissue-enriched TCRs, differential abundance testing was run on productive amino-acid clonotypes with a minimum total count of 5 and an alpha of 0.1. Repertoire overlap between compartments was quantified with the Jaccard Index and Morisita Overlap Index. GLIPH clustered TCR beta CDR3s with public tetramer-defined viral CDR3s; viral motifs required at least three viral sequences plus V-gene enrichment. Sourced from immuneACCESS, this table was stored by TCRdb with only in-frame sequences that have V and J called. A share of the clones is absent; for the studies checked, an unresolved V gene accounts for under half, and the remainder has no known explanation. V, J and clone size are taken as reported in that table, and D and trimming were inferred from the DNA itself. The sample table holds about 40,000 clones, of which 81% were seen once. 6.5% to 8% of the sample belongs to the ten largest clones.

The germline V gene provides CDR1 MDHEN and CDR2 SYDVKM. The junction carries 15 bases between V and J, which are trimmed by 4 bases and 14 bases respectively. There are 12 amino acids in the CDR3, from cysteine to phenylalanine inclusive. The read is trimmed to its CDR3 DNA, 36 bases read in frame from base 1. The sequence joins TRBV28 to TRBJ2-1; matching of 5 bases hints at TRBD2 as the D gene. Specimen: peripheral blood mononuclear cells, collected before any cancer treatment. The source of this sequence is a male donor at least 60 years old with stage II lung adenocarcinoma. The nucleotide sequence reads TGTGCCAGCAGTTACCACCCGGACTTTAAGTTCTTC. Protein translation: CASSYHPDFKFF.